This entry concerns a single T cell receptor beta chain. This clonotype was seen many times. The clone's antigen remains unknown. Base-call qualities are not available, and no considerably larger clone is one nucleotide away. RNA was extracted from bulk unsorted tissue and checked for quality with a NanoDrop ND-1000 and an Agilent 2100. The normal lung samples consisted of distant non-tumor tissue collected more than 3 cm from the tumor edge. Newly diagnosed lung cancer patients without prior chemotherapy who had been admitted for thoracic surgery in China between August and November 2014 were enrolled as donors. Anyone who had undergone radiotherapy or chemotherapy before, or who had another cancer at the same time, was left out of the study. Surgical tissue pieces of about 1-2.1 cm3 were preserved in RNAlater solution and were kept at -80 degrees C until use. Library preparation used multiplex PCR. The data were produced on an Illumina HiSeq 2500. TCRbeta libraries were built by three rounds of nested PCR using primers (Table S4), following protocols modified from ARM-PCR. Before sequencing, PCR products of 200-500 bp were excised from the gel and purified with the QIAquick gel extraction kit. On the authors' methods: Trimmomatic was used to clean the reads, FLASH was used to merge the reads into complete CDR3 sequences, and MiTCR was used to assign the reads to V(D)J germline segments. Clonal diversity was computed as the inverse Simpson's index with VDJtools. In-frame sequences lacking a premature stop codon were counted as productive reads. The public reads were quality trimmed at Q25 with fastp and then assembled into clones with MiXCR by TCRdb, keeping productive beta chains. A single entry per CDR3 protein holds the most common genes and DNA from its merged rows. The V and J calls were not made by the authors but by TCRdb's processing. The sample profile shows almost 75,000 distinct CDR3 sequences; 55% to 70% of them were found once. About 27% of the sample is held by the ten biggest clonotypes.

As encoded in the germline V gene, CDR1 is SQVTM while CDR2 is ANQGSEA. The CDR3 starts with the cysteine, ends with the phenylalanine, and has 14 residues. CDR3 DNA is the only sequence kept; it has 42 bases, read in frame from the first base. V has 5 bases trimmed and J has 2 bases trimmed; junction bases matching no gene number 4. These data are taken from a study of tumor and adjacent non-tumor tissue in lung cancer (dated by TCRdb to the late 2010s). For context, the study as a whole: Patients with adenocarcinoma (roughly 12), squamous cell carcinoma (2) and small cell lung cancer (1) were included in the cohort. The 15 or so patients were aged roughly 31 to 80 years, included around ten men and 5 women, and had TNM stage I to III disease. Sequencing produced fewer than 150,000,000 productive TCRbeta reads in total, an average of approximately 4.5 million reads per sample. The study compared bulk TCRbeta repertoires between lung tumor tissue and matched distant non-tumor lung tissue from over 13 lung cancer patients. Around 30 paired specimens, one tumor and one normal lung sample per patient, were profiled by TCRbeta CDR3 sequencing. What the study reported, not specific to this receptor: In normal lung, the top 100 clones accounted for a significantly larger cumulative share of the repertoire than in tumor tissue. The cohort had only around 14 patients, and the authors noted that larger samples and more detailed clinical data are needed. TCR diversity was significantly higher in younger patients, and higher tumor TCR diversity was associated with shorter overall and disease-free survival. Neither the sequencing platform nor unique molecular identifiers are mentioned in the methods. Significantly higher TCR diversity (inverse Simpson) was observed in tumor tissue than in normal lung tissue (approximately 400 vs 170, P = 0.0075, Mann-Whitney U test). Peripheral blood was not sequenced, so blood TCRbeta repertoires in these lung cancer patients were not examined.

The clonotype was recovered from a woman between 50 and 59 years old with non-small cell lung cancer. Sequenced: distant non-tumor lung tissue. The chain is made from TRBV29-1 and TRBJ2-7; the central 12 bases match TRBD2. The sequenced DNA is TGCAGCGTTCCTAGCGGGAGGGCTCCCTACGAGCAGTACTTC. Translated, this gives CSVPSGRAPYEQYF.